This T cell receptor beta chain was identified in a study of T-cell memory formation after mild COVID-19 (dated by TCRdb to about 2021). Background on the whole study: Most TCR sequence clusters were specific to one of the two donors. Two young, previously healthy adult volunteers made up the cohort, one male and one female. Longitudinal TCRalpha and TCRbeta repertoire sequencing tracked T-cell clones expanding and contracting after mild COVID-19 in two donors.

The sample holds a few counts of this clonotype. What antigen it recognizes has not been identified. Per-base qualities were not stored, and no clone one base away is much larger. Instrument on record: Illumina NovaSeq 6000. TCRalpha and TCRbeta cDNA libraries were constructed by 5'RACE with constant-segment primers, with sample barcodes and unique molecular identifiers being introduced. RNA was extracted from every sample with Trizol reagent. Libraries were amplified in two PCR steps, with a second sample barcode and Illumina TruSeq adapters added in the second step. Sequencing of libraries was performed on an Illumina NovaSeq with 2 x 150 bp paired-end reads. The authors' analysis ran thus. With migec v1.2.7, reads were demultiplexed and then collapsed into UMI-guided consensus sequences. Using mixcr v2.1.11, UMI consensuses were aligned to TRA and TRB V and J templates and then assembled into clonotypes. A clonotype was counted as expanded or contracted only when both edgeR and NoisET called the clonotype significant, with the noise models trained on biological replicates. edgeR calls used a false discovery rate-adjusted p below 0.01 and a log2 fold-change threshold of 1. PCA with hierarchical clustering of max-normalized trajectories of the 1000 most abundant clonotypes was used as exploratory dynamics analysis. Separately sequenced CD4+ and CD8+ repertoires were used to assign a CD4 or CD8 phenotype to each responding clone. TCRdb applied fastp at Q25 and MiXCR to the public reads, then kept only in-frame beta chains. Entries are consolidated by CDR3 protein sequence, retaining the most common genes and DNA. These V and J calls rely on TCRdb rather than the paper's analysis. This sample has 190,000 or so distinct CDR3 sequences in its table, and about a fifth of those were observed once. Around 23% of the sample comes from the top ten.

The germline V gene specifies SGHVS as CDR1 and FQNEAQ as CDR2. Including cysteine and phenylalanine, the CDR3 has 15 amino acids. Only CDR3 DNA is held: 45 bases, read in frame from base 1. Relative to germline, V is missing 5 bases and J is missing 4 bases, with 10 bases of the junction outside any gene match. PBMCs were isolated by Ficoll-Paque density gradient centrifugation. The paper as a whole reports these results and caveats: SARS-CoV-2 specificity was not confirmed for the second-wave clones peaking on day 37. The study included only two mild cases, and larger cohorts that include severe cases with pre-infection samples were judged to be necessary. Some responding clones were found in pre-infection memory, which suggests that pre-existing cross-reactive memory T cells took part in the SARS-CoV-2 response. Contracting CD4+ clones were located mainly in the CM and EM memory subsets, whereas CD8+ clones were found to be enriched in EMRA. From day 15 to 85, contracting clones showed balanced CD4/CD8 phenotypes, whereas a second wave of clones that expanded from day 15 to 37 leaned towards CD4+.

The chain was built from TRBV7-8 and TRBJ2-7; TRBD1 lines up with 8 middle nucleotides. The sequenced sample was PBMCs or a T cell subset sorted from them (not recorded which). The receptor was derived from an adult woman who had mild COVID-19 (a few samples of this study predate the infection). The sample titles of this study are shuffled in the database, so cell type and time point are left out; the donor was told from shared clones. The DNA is TGTGCCAGCAGCCCAGAGACAGGGGTTGGTTACGAGCAGTACTTC. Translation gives CASSPETGVGYEQYF.